What follows is one T cell receptor beta chain and its context. The sample originates from a study of T cell changes during pregnancy in multiple sclerosis. Measured with immunoSEQ multiplex PCR; TCRdb has only the in-frame clones, and not every one. The repertoire holds tens of thousands of clones, with approximately 94% as singletons. V lost 3 bases to trimming and J lost 4 bases, with 15 bases between them. The V gene's germline CDR1 is SNHLY and CDR2 FYNNEI. CDR3 length: 15 residues. The chain recombines TRBV2 with TRBJ1-2, with D tentatively TRBD1 (5 bases). This clonotype was obtained from a female donor with multiple sclerosis, enrolled in a pregnancy study. This material consisted of CD4+ T cells from peripheral blood mononuclear cells, taken before pregnancy. The CDR3 nucleotides are TGTGCCAGCAGTGATTCGGCAGGGATGGGCTATGGCTACACCTTC. This sequence encodes CASSDSAGMGYGYTF.